This is a list of T cell receptor beta chains from one sample in a study of blood T cell repertoires in COVID-19. Produced via immunoSEQ multiplex PCR; TCRdb's table is partial and in-frame only. In the table there are around 150,000 clones, 90% to 95% of which are singletons. The sample comprised peripheral blood. The receptors were gathered from an older woman with COVID-19, enrolled during active disease. Both conserved end residues are part of each CDR3. D genes are given only for firm matches. Not every row has a clone size; where given, it reads once, few, many or a size class.

once	TRBV18	-	TRBJ1-2	TGTGCCAGCTCACAGATACAGGGCCGGTATGGCTACACCTTC	CASSQIQGRYGYTF
-	TRBV6-5	TRBD1	TRBJ1-2	TGTGCCAGCAGGCCGACAGGGGTTAACTATGGCTACACCTTC	CASRPTGVNYGYTF
-	TRBV2	TRBD2	TRBJ2-5	TGTGCCAGCAGCTTGCGGGGGGGCCTGTCCGAGACCCAGTACTTC	CASSLRGGLSETQYF
-	TRBV27	-	TRBJ1-2	TGTGCCAGCAGTTCCTTGGTAGGGGAGGATGGCTACACCTTC	CASSSLVGEDGYTF
once	TRBV27	-	TRBJ1-4	TGTGCCAGCAGTTTTTTAGAGTCTAATGAAAAACTGTTTTTT	CASSFLESNEKLFF
-	TRBV30	TRBD1	TRBJ1-5	TGTGCCTGGAGTGAGGGACCGACAGGGGGTGGACAGCCCCAGCATTTT	CAWSEGPTGGGQPQHF
-	TRBV27	TRBD2	TRBJ2-7	TGTGCCAGCAGTTCGACTCTTAGCGGGGGGGCCTTGCAAGAGCAGTACTTC	CASSSTLSGGALQEQYF
once	TRBV7-2	TRBD1	TRBJ1-5	TGTGCCAGCAGCGCTTACGGGACAGGGGGTCAGCCCCAGCATTTT	CASSAYGTGGQPQHF
once	TRBV6-5	-	TRBJ2-3	TGTGCCAGCAGTTACTCAACAGGAGCCACAGATACGCAGTATTTT	CASSYSTGATDTQYF
-	TRBV18	TRBD1	TRBJ2-5	TGTGCCAGCTCACCTAACAGGGGAGAGACCCAGTACTTC	CASSPNRGETQYF
-	TRBV10-3	TRBD1	TRBJ2-5	TGTGCCATCAGGGGACAGTCGGTCGAGACCCAGTACTTC	CAIRGQSVETQYF
once	TRBV5-4	TRBD2	TRBJ2-3	TGTGCCAGCAGCGGCTCTGCGGGGGGGCCGTTATCCACAGATACGCAGTATTTT	CASSGSAGGPLSTDTQYF
-	TRBV4-1	-	TRBJ1-1	TGCGCCAGCAGCCGCCTGAGGGAGGGGGGCACTGAAGCTTTCTTT	CASSRLREGGTEAFF
few	TRBV6-1	-	TRBJ2-5	TGTGCCAGCAGTGAAGCTGGAGGGAACCAAGAGACCCAGTACTTC	CASSEAGGNQETQYF
-	TRBV15	-	TRBJ1-1	TGTGCCACCAGCAGAGATAGTGACACTGAAGCTTTCTTT	CATSRDSDTEAFF
-	TRBV5-1	-	TRBJ2-3	TGCGCCAGCAGCCCGGACAACACAGATACGCAGTATTTT	CASSPDNTDTQYF
-	TRBV7-9	-	TRBJ2-1	TGTGCCAGCAGCTTAGGGAGGGCCGGTCGCAATGAGCAGTTCTTC	CASSLGRAGRNEQFF
-	TRBV24-1	TRBD1	TRBJ1-2	TGTGCCACCAGTGAGGACAGGGGCCGATTCTATGGCTACACCTTC	CATSEDRGRFYGYTF
-	TRBV5-1	TRBD1	TRBJ2-1	TGCGCCAGCAGGACGACAGGGTCCAATGAGCAGTTCTTC	CASRTTGSNEQFF
-	TRBV19	TRBD1	TRBJ2-7	TGTGCCAGTAGTACCAGGGACAGGCTCTACGAGCAGTACTTC	CASSTRDRLYEQYF
-	TRBV7-2	TRBD1	TRBJ1-4	TGTGCCAGCAGCTTAGTAGGCAGGGGGCGAACTAATGAAAAACTGTTTTTT	CASSLVGRGRTNEKLFF
-	TRBV9	-	TRBJ1-2	TGTGCCAGCAGCGAGGGACATATCAACTATGGCTACACCTTC	CASSEGHINYGYTF